The 5 T cell receptor beta chains below come from one sample, sequenced in a study of cytomegalovirus exposure and HLA in healthy donors. PCR primers comprised 60 Vbeta and 13 Jbeta primers. Libraries were prepared by immunoSEQ multiplex PCR; TCRdb keeps only in-frame clonotypes and omits some of them. The table lists some 130,000 clones, 63% of them singletons. Sequenced sample: PBMCs. The receptors originated from a man between 40 and 49 years old in good health and CMV-seropositive.

The CDR3 coding sequence is TGTGCCAGCAGTGGGGACAGGGAGTGGGCAGATACGCAGTATTTT. Amino acid sequence: CASSGDREWADTQYF. The rearrangement uses TRBV2 and TRBJ2-3; the match to TRBD1 covers 9 bases. Germline CDR1 SNHLY, CDR2 FYNNEI. With 4 bases clipped from V and 4 bases from J, the junction kept 6 bases outside the gene matches. The CDR3 loop spans 15 amino acids.

The gene calls are TRBV6-5 and TRBJ1-1; D might be TRBD1 (6 bases). The CDR3 has 15 amino acids. Germline CDR1 and CDR2: MNHEY and SVGAGI. Trimming removed 5 bases from V and 5 bases from J, with 18 bases in between. This CDR3 reads CASSPTGSSGTEAFF. The CDR3 bases are TGTGCCAGCAGTCCCACAGGGAGTTCTGGGACTGAAGCTTTCTTT.

This chain connects TRBV6-5 to TRBJ2-7; 8 nucleotides align to TRBD2. The V and J ends lost 0 bases and 2 bases, in that order; junction bases with no gene match: 6. The CDR3 is made up of 16 amino acids. Germline V gene data show CDR1 as MNHEY and CDR2 as SVGAGI. CDR3 residues: CASSYSTGLGTYEQYF. The CDR3 coding sequence is TGTGCCAGCAGTTACTCGACGGGACTAGGTACCTACGAGCAGTACTTC.

This clone was detected only once. The V and J genes are TRBV2 and TRBJ1-2, with unresolved D. The CDR3 has 12 residues. V dropped 7 bases and J dropped 4 bases, with 10 bases sitting between them. Germline-derived CDR1 and CDR2 are SNHLY and FYNNEI. CDR3 protein: CASTQRFYGYTF. In DNA, the CDR3 is TGTGCCAGCACTCAGCGATTCTATGGCTACACCTTC.

The chain recombines TRBV30 with TRBJ2-7; TRBD1 matches at 7 bases. CDR1 and CDR2 (germline): GTSNPN, SVGIG (reference sequence). V dropped 1 base and J dropped 6; count of bases not matched to a gene: 3. The CDR3 runs 12 residues. The CDR3 DNA reads as TGTGCCTGGAGTGACTGGGACAGCGAGCAGTACTTC. Its translation: CAWSDWDSEQYF.